The 10 T cell receptor beta chains in this list originate from one sample, sequenced in a study of T-cell memory formation after mild COVID-19 (dated by TCRdb to the early 2020s). Libraries were made using 5' RACE. The run used an Illumina NovaSeq 6000. Clones were called with MiXCR by TCRdb after fastp trimmed the public reads at Q25, and only in-frame beta chains were retained. CDR3 protein sequences are deduplicated, and each keeps its most common genes and DNA. The sample profile shows 530,000 or so distinct CDR3 sequences; approximately 15% of them were found once. 8.1% of the sample goes to the ten largest clones. Sample: PBMCs or a T cell subset sorted from them (not recorded which). These TCRs come from an adult woman who had mild COVID-19 (a few samples of this study predate the infection). The sample titles of this study are shuffled in the database, so cell type and time point are left out; the donor was told from shared clones.

This rearrangement joins TRBV7-3 to TRBJ1-2; tentative D call: TRBD1 (5 bases). Per germline, CDR1 SGHTA and CDR2 FQGTGA. V lost 5 bases and J 3 bases, leaving 13 bases between the germline ends. CDR3 size: 14 residues. CDR3 bases: TGTGCCAGCAGCCCGGGGCGCGGGGACTATGGCTACACCTTC. Translating it yields CASSPGRGDYGYTF.

This clonotype was observed a few times. The V call is TRBV5-1, the J call TRBJ2-3; TRBD2 matches 7 bases. V lost 5 bases, J lost 4 bases, and 4 bases stayed unmatched. Germline lookup yields CDR1 SGHRS and CDR2 YFSETQ. The CDR3 covers 13 residues. The CDR3: CASRKAGPDTQYF. DNA of the CDR3: TGCGCCAGCAGGAAAGCGGGGCCAGATACGCAGTATTTT.

The chain has TRBV21-1 and TRBJ2-1; the table's D call of TRBD1 was not tested on the DNA. TRBV21-1 is classified as a pseudogene. The CDR3 sequence is 14 residues long. CDR3 sequence reads: CASNSRDRENEQFF. DNA for the CDR3: TGTGCCAGCAATTCCCGGGACAGGGAAAATGAGCAGTTCTTC.

This clonotype was observed a handful of times. The chain employs TRBV2 and TRBJ2-1; D gene uncertain. Trimming pared 7 bases from V and 12 bases from J, leaving 13 bases between. The CDR3 is 11 residues long. Germline V gene data show CDR1 as SNHLY and CDR2 as FYNNEI. The CDR3 bases are TGTGCCAGCACTAGTTTTCCCCTGCAGTTCTTC. It translates to CASTSFPLQFF.

This clonotype has just a few counts. The chain combines TRBV15 with TRBJ2-7; 7 nucleotides agree with TRBD2. Germline trimming cut 3 bases from V and 0 bases from J; bases unmatched to any gene: 2. The germline V gene has CDR1 LNHNV and CDR2 YYDKDF (reference sequence). The CDR3 length is 14 residues. This CDR3 reads CATSSGGSSYEQYF. Here the CDR3 DNA reads TGTGCCACCAGCAGTGGCGGGAGCTCCTACGAGCAGTACTTC.

Only a few counts were recorded for this clonotype. The chain recombines TRBV5-5 with TRBJ2-1; no clear D. The V gene lost 4 bases and the J gene lost 10 bases, with 12 bases spanning the gap. The germline V gene encodes CDR1 SGHKS and CDR2 YYEKEE (reference sequence). The CDR3 totals 12 residues. The CDR3, as DNA: TGTGCCAGCAGCCCCGTTGAGCTAGAGCAGTTCTTC. This sequence encodes CASSPVELEQFF.

This clonotype came up many times. One junction end disagrees with the germline gene, perhaps due to a read error. The rearrangement links TRBV7-7 to TRBJ2-2; D remains unclear. CDR1 is SSHAT and CDR2 is FNYEAQ in the germline V gene (reference sequence). The CDR3 contains 12 residues. Here the CDR3 DNA reads TGTGCTAGCAGCCCCCGCGCCGGGGAGCTGTTTTTT. Translated, it gives CASSPRAGELFF.

The V and J genes are TRBV7-2 and TRBJ2-1; 13 bases are shared with TRBD2. The J segment lost 0 bases and the V segment lost 5 bases, leaving 13 bases of the junction unmatched. Germline V gene sequence: CDR1 SGHTA, CDR2 FQGNSA. This CDR3 has 20 residues. This CDR3 is CASSTQRTSGRGGSYNEQFF. DNA for the CDR3: TGTGCCAGCAGCACCCAACGGACTAGCGGGAGAGGGGGCTCCTACAATGAGCAGTTCTTC.

The chain's CDR3 is CATSRDRANTEAFF. CDR3 sequence (DNA): TGTGCCACCAGCAGGGACAGGGCGAACACTGAAGCTTTCTTT. This rearrangement joins TRBV15 to TRBJ1-1; 8 bases are shared with TRBD1. Germline V gene data show CDR1 as LNHNV and CDR2 as YYDKDF (reference sequence). The junction had 1 base not matched to a gene; V was cut back by 3 bases and J by 1 base. This CDR3 comprises 14 residues.

This clonotype was counted a few times. V is TRBV4-3 and J is TRBJ2-5; 7 nucleotides align to TRBD1. This CDR3 contains 18 residues. Germline trimming cut 4 bases from V and 5 bases from J; bases unmatched to any gene: 19. CDR1 and CDR2 (germline): LGHNA, YSLEER. The CDR3 DNA reads TGCGCCAGCAGCCCGCAGGTGGAACTGACAGGGCTTTTGGAGACCCAGTACTTC. This gives the protein CASSPQVELTGLLETQYF.